The rows below give T cell receptor beta chains drawn from one sample of a study of identical twins. In TCRdb, the 5' RACE reads were re-called with MiXCR into one record per CDR3 protein. The sample contains 550,000 to 700,000 distinct CDR3 sequences, 20% to 25% of which appear only once. The sample also formed part of further work on T cells expressing NK-cell markers.

Input material: PBMCs. These receptors came from a woman aged 18-30 years in good health. CDR3s include the opening cysteine and the closing phenylalanine or tryptophan. Fields, in order: CDR3 length, J gene, D gene, V gene, clone size, CDR3 protein, CDR3 DNA. The D gene is left open where the match is weak. The size of a clone is reported for some rows only, either as once, few or many, or as a class for expanded clones.

>14|TRBJ2-1|.|TRBV20-1|.
CSAMGGANYNEQFF
TGCAGTGCTATGGGGGGGGCGAACTACAATGAGCAGTTCTTC
>16|TRBJ2-1|.|TRBV7-2|few
CASSLAPGRSYNEQFF
TGTGCCAGCAGCTTAGCCCCAGGGAGGAGTTACAATGAGCAGTTCTTC
>15|TRBJ1-2|TRBD1|TRBV6-2/TRBV6-3|few
CASSPGTGLSRGYTF
TGTGCCAGCAGCCCCGGGACAGGCCTGAGCAGAGGCTACACCTTC
>13|TRBJ1-1|TRBD1|TRBV18|few
CASGRQGNTEAFF
TGTGCCAGCGGAAGACAGGGAAACACTGAAGCTTTCTTT
>14|TRBJ2-7|TRBD1|TRBV20-1|few
CSARLQGATYEQYF
TGCAGTGCTAGATTACAGGGGGCCACCTACGAGCAGTACTTC
>18|TRBJ2-1|TRBD2|TRBV3-1|.
CASSPAGTSGARGGEQFF
TGTGCCAGCAGCCCAGCCGGGACTAGCGGGGCCCGCGGGGGTGAGCAGTTCTTC
>17|TRBJ2-3|TRBD1|TRBV27|.
CASSFFLTGGSGDTQYF
TGTGCCAGCAGTTTCTTCCTGACAGGGGGCTCGGGAGATACGCAGTATTTT
>14|TRBJ2-3|.|TRBV6-5|.
CASSYGPSRDTQYF
TGTGCCAGCAGTTACGGCCCAAGCAGAGATACGCAGTATTTT
>14|TRBJ2-5|.|TRBV5-1|.
CASSLTSYQETQYF
TGCGCCAGCAGCTTGACGTCTTACCAAGAGACCCAGTACTTC
>12|TRBJ2-1|.|TRBV24-1|many
CATSESNNEQFF
TGTGCCACCAGTGAGTCCAACAATGAGCAGTTCTTC
>14|TRBJ2-5|.|TRBV7-8|.
CASSLFPEQETQYF
TGTGCCAGCAGCTTATTCCCTGAACAAGAGACCCAGTACTTC
>11|TRBJ2-1|.|TRBV24-1|.
CATSVKSEQFF
TGTGCCACCAGTGTGAAGAGTGAGCAGTTCTTC
>12|TRBJ2-7|TRBD1|TRBV30|few
CAWTLGTGEQYF
TGTGCCTGGACTCTCGGGACAGGGGAGCAGTACTTC
>12|TRBJ2-7|.|TRBV9|.
CASSDEQGGLYF
TGTGCCAGCAGCGACGAACAGGGAGGCCTGTACTTC
>17|TRBJ2-3|TRBD2|TRBV12-3/TRBV12-4|few
CASSPFTSGANTDTQYF
TGTGCCAGCAGTCCCTTTACTAGCGGGGCGAACACAGATACGCAGTATTTT
>15|TRBJ2-3|.|TRBV29-1|few
CSVSSSPGSTDTQYF
TGCAGCGTGTCCTCGAGCCCGGGGAGCACAGATACGCAGTATTTT
>15|TRBJ1-4|.|TRBV7-9|many
CASSEGPGAVEKLFF
TGTGCCAGCTCCGAAGGGCCAGGGGCGGTTGAAAAACTGTTTTTT
>14|TRBJ2-2|TRBD1|TRBV12-3/TRBV12-4|many
CASSMGQHTGELFF
TGTGCCAGCAGTATGGGACAGCACACCGGGGAGCTGTTTTTT
>14|TRBJ2-7|.|TRBV28|.
CASPPAQGSFEQYF
TGTGCCAGCCCACCGGCACAGGGAAGTTTCGAGCAGTACTTC
>13|TRBJ2-2|.|TRBV5-5|.
CASSFNPPRELFF
TGTGCCAGCAGCTTTAACCCTCCCCGGGAGCTGTTTTTT
>17|TRBJ2-7|TRBD2|TRBV6-5|.
CASSYSFRAGGFHEQYF
TGTGCCAGCAGTTACTCGTTTCGTGCGGGAGGGTTCCACGAGCAGTACTTC
>14|TRBJ2-7|.|TRBV20-1|.
CSADRPGVFYEQYF
TGCAGTGCTGATAGACCGGGGGTATTCTACGAGCAGTACTTC
>13|TRBJ1-1|TRBD1|TRBV12-3/TRBV12-4|few
CASSSLDRGLAFF
TGTGCCAGCAGTTCACTCGACAGGGGGCTTGCTTTCTTT
>14|TRBJ1-2|.|TRBV6-1|.
CASRSKERLPGYTF
TGTGCCAGCAGGTCAAAGGAGAGGCTCCCTGGCTACACCTTC
>16|TRBJ1-1|TRBD1|TRBV27|few
CASSPRTGPMNTEAFF
TGTGCCAGCAGTCCTCGGACAGGACCTATGAACACTGAAGCTTTCTTT
>16|TRBJ2-3|.|TRBV12-3/TRBV12-4|.
CASSFHGAGGTDTQYF
TGTGCCAGCAGTTTTCACGGGGCTGGGGGCACAGATACGCAGTATTTT
>13|TRBJ2-7|TRBD1|TRBV10-2|.
CATLDRGVYEQYF
TGCGCCACCTTGGACAGGGGAGTGTACGAGCAGTACTTC
>13|TRBJ2-7|TRBD1|TRBV29-1|many
CSVEGTGYYEQYF
TGCAGCGTTGAGGGGACAGGTTACTACGAGCAGTACTTC
>16|TRBJ2-6|.|TRBV9|.
CASSATGGTGANVLTF
TGTGCCAGCAGCGCCACAGGTGGGACTGGGGCCAACGTCCTGACTTTC
>16|TRBJ2-1|.|TRBV20-1|.
CSARAGGSRSYNEQFF
TGCAGTGCTAGAGCAGGGGGGAGTCGTTCCTACAATGAGCAGTTCTTC
>13|TRBJ1-5|.|TRBV3-1|many
CASSLGGVQPQHF
TGTGCCAGCAGCCTCGGGGGCGTTCAGCCCCAGCATTTT
>15|TRBJ2-5|TRBD2|TRBV12-3/TRBV12-4|.
CASSLYEREGETQYF
TGTGCCAGCAGTTTATACGAGCGGGAAGGGGAGACCCAGTACTTC
>14|TRBJ2-7|.|TRBV10-3|many
CAISETPSVDEQYF
TGTGCCATCAGTGAGACACCCTCCGTGGACGAGCAGTACTTC
>13|TRBJ2-7|.|TRBV7-6|.
CASSSSGPHEQYF
TGTGCCAGCAGCTCCAGCGGGCCTCACGAGCAGTACTTC
>13|TRBJ2-7|.|TRBV7-9|few
CASGSTLSYEQYF
TGTGCCAGCGGTTCGACCCTGTCCTACGAGCAGTACTTC
>11|TRBJ2-2|.|TRBV10-2|.
CASMDAGELFF
TGCGCCAGCATGGACGCCGGGGAGCTGTTTTTT
>16|TRBJ2-1|.|TRBV7-8|.
CASSPLALSSYNEQFF
TGTGCCAGCAGCCCGTTAGCGCTCAGCTCCTACAATGAGCAGTTCTTC
>12|TRBJ2-3|TRBD1|TRBV29-1|.
CSDRQGTDTQYF
TGCAGCGACCGACAGGGAACAGATACGCAGTATTTT
>14|TRBJ2-1|TRBD2|TRBV12-3/TRBV12-4|many
CASSPLAGNNEQFF
TGTGCCAGCAGTCCTCTAGCGGGCAACAATGAGCAGTTCTTC
>15|TRBJ1-5|TRBD1|TRBV9|.
CASSAGTAPDQPQHF
TGTGCCAGCAGCGCGGGGACAGCTCCAGATCAGCCCCAGCATTTT
>12|TRBJ2-3|.|TRBV20-1|.
CSAKRGTDTQYF
TGCAGTGCTAAGCGGGGCACAGATACGCAGTATTTT
>17|TRBJ1-1|TRBD1|TRBV27|.
CASSPGTGGALNTEAFF
TGTGCCAGCAGTCCGGGGACAGGGGGCGCCCTGAACACTGAAGCTTTCTTT
>17|TRBJ2-3|TRBD2|TRBV20-1|.
CSASRKGRVPSTDTQYF
TGCAGTGCTAGCCGCAAAGGGAGGGTCCCCTCTACAGATACGCAGTATTTT
>15|TRBJ2-3|.|TRBV15|.
CATGQTRIDTDTQYF
TGTGCCACCGGCCAAACACGAATAGATACAGATACGCAGTATTTT
>12|TRBJ2-7|TRBD2|TRBV20-1|many
CSGREGQNEQYF
TGCAGTGGGAGGGAGGGCCAAAACGAGCAGTACTTC
>15|TRBJ2-7|TRBD2|TRBV5-1|few
CASSTGLAGVYEQYF
TGCGCCAGCAGCACCGGACTAGCGGGAGTCTACGAGCAGTACTTC
>16|TRBJ2-7|TRBD2|TRBV27|.
CASSLSSGRYLYEQYF
TGTGCCAGCAGTTTATCTAGCGGGAGGTATCTCTACGAGCAGTACTTC
>15|TRBJ1-2|.|TRBV6-5|.
CASSYMPTEGYGYTF
TGTGCCAGCAGTTACATGCCAACCGAGGGCTATGGCTACACCTTC
>13|TRBJ1-5|.|TRBV20-1|.
CSARTGANQPQHF
TGCAGTGCTAGAACTGGGGCCAATCAGCCCCAGCATTTT
>18|TRBJ2-7|.|TRBV6-2/TRBV6-3|.
CASSYSIRGTLGVYEQYF
TGTGCCAGCAGTTACTCGATCCGTGGTACATTGGGGGTTTACGAGCAGTACTTC
>13|TRBJ1-1|TRBD1|TRBV12-3/TRBV12-4|few
CASSTDRDAEAFF
TGTGCCAGCAGTACAGACAGGGATGCTGAAGCTTTCTTT
>14|TRBJ2-1|.|TRBV12-3/TRBV12-4|.
CASSLWGGSNEQFF
TGTGCCAGCAGTTTGTGGGGGGGCTCCAATGAGCAGTTCTTC
>13|TRBJ1-1|TRBD1|TRBV5-1|many
CASSYQGASEAFF
TGCGCCAGCAGCTATCAGGGGGCGTCTGAAGCTTTCTTT
>17|TRBJ2-1|TRBD2|TRBV11-2|.
CASSFEKGLAFYNEQFF
TGTGCCAGCAGCTTTGAGAAGGGACTAGCTTTCTACAATGAGCAGTTCTTC
>11|TRBJ2-3|.|TRBV29-1|few
CSVPQSDTQYF
TGCAGCGTCCCCCAATCAGATACGCAGTATTTT
>17|TRBJ2-1|TRBD2|TRBV7-2|.
CASSRSGVLYSYNEQFF
TGTGCCAGCAGCCGAAGCGGGGTATTATACTCCTACAATGAGCAGTTCTTC
>16|TRBJ2-5|TRBD2|TRBV2|.
CASSILSGGAGETQYF
TGTGCCAGCAGCATCCTAAGCGGGGGGGCAGGAGAGACCCAGTACTTC